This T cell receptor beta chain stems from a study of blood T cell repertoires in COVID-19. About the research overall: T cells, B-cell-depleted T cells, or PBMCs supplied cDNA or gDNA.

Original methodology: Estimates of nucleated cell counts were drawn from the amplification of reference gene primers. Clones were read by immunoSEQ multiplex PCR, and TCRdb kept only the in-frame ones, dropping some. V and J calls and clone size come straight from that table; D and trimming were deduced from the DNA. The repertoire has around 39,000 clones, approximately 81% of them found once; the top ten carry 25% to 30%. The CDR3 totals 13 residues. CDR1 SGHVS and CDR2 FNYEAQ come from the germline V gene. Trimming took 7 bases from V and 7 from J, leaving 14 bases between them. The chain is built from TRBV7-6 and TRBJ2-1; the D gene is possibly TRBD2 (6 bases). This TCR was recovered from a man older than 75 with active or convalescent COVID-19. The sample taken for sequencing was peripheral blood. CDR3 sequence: CASTEGGLNEQFF. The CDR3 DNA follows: TGTGCCAGCACGGAGGGAGGTTTGAATGAGCAGTTCTTC.